These 10 T cell receptor beta chains were sequenced from one sample in a study of T cells in Graves' hyperthyroidism and ophthalmopathy (dated by TCRdb to between 2017 and 2020). The method was multiplex PCR. The sample was run on an Illumina HiSeq 2000. Amplification of TCR beta CDR3 regions was carried out from RNA transcripts. The TCR CDR3 was subjected to a first round of RT-PCR using the HTBI primer set and the Qiagen OneStep RT-PCR kit. TCRdb's own reprocessing of the public reads used fastp at Q25 and MiXCR and kept productive beta chains. When rows share a CDR3 protein, they turn into one entry using the most common DNA and genes. This sample has hundreds of thousands of distinct CDR3 sequences in its table, and around 15% of those were observed once. Of the sample, around 3.5% is held by the ten largest clones. Input material: blood. These receptors came from a woman in her forties with Graves' ophthalmopathy.

This clonotype was observed at least ten times. CDR3 nucleotides: TGTGCCAGCAGGGTAGAGGGCGGGAGTAGCTACGAGCAGTACTTC. Protein product: CASRVEGGSSYEQYF. The gene calls are TRBV28 and TRBJ2-7, with 7 bases matching TRBD2. Germline CDR1 is MDHEN and CDR2 is SYDVKM. The CDR3 consists of 15 residues. Losses at the gene ends were 6 bases for V and 3 bases for J; bases not matched to a gene: 11.

Only a few counts were recorded for this clonotype. The gene calls are TRBV9 and TRBJ1-4; the D is unclear. Trimming left V 0 bases short and J 4 bases short, with 10 bases between. The germline CDR1 and CDR2 sequences are SGDLS and YYNGEE. This CDR3 comprises 15 residues. CDR3 region: CASSVAAGLNEKLFF. The CDR3 region has the DNA TGTGCCAGCAGCGTAGCGGCAGGACTTAATGAAAAACTGTTTTTT. Combining the CDR3 with reference TRBV9 and TRBJ1-4 gives the whole variable domain DSGVTQTPKHLITATGQRVTLRCSPRSGDLSVYWYQQSLDQGLQFLIQYYNGEERAKGNILERFSAQQFPDLHSELNLSSLELGDSALYFCASSVAAGLNEKLFFGSGTQLSVL.

This clonotype appeared a few times. The J gene is TRBJ1-1, the V gene TRBV6-5; possible D gene TRBD1, 5 bases. CDR1 and CDR2 from the germline V gene are MNHEY and SVGAGI. The CDR3 is 15 amino acids. V was trimmed by 0 bases and J by 5 bases, leaving 13 bases between them. The CDR3 here is CASSYSDRGETEAFF. CDR3 nucleotide sequence: TGTGCCAGCAGTTACTCTGACAGAGGAGAGACTGAAGCTTTCTTT.

This clonotype was seen at least ten times. The chain is built from TRBV2 and TRBJ2-2; 9 nucleotides line up with TRBD2. The CDR3 extends over 15 amino acids. Germline V gives CDR1 SNHLY, CDR2 FYNNEI. The V and J ends lost 7 bases and 5 bases, in that order; junction bases with no gene match: 8. CDR3 bases: TGTGCCAGCACTATGGGAGCGGGAGGAACCGGGGAGCTGTTTTTT. It encodes CASTMGAGGTGELFF.

This clonotype was observed at least ten times. This CDR3 reads CASSRTGTTEQYF. The DNA for the CDR3 is TGTGCCAGCAGCCGGACAGGAACGACCGAGCAGTACTTC. This sequence joins TRBV2 and TRBJ2-7; 7 bases are a match to TRBD1. Looked up from germline, CDR1 is SNHLY and CDR2 is FYNNEI. This CDR3 has 13 residues. Germline trimming cut 6 bases from V and 6 bases from J; bases unmatched to any gene: 8.

The sample holds many counts of this clonotype. This sequence joins TRBV6-5 and TRBJ1-2; 8 nucleotides match TRBD1. Germline trimming cut 2 bases from V and 8 bases from J; bases unmatched to any gene: 7. Germline assignment: CDR1 MNHEY and CDR2 SVGAGI. The CDR3 sequence is 14 residues long. In DNA, the CDR3 is TGTGCCAGCAGTTACGGACAGGGAAAAGAAGGCTACACCTTC. Translated, it gives CASSYGQGKEGYTF.

This clonotype was recorded many times. The J gene is TRBJ2-7, the V gene TRBV2; possibly TRBD2 for D (6 bases). Germline assignment: CDR1 SNHLY and CDR2 FYNNEI. The V end was cut by 3 bases, the J end by 5 bases, with 14 bases between. The CDR3 has 14 amino acids. As DNA, the CDR3 is TGTGCCAGCAGTGAGGCTTGGGGAGGCAACGAGCAGTACTTC. Its protein product is CASSEAWGGNEQYF.

The chain combines TRBV16 with TRBJ2-5, with a weak D call TRBD2 (6 bases). Germline V gene data show CDR1 as KGHSY and CDR2 as FQNENV. The CDR3 has 14 amino acids. V was clipped by 0 bases and J by 4 bases, with 9 bases between them. This chain's CDR3 is CASSQSLRGETQYF. As DNA, the CDR3 is TGTGCCAGCAGCCAATCGTTGCGGGGAGAGACCCAGTACTTC.

This clonotype was found many times. This rearrangement joins TRBV6-1 to TRBJ2-3; weak D call: TRBD2 (5 bases). This CDR3 contains 14 residues. Trimming removed 5 bases from V and 3 bases from J, with 12 bases in between. CDR1 and CDR2 from the germline V gene are MNHNS and SASEGT. The CDR3 sequence: CASSFRGYTDTQYF. In DNA form, the CDR3 reads TGTGCCAGCAGTTTTCGAGGGTATACAGATACGCAGTATTTT.

This clonotype came up a few times. This chain joins TRBV5-1 and TRBJ2-1; 10 nucleotides agree with TRBD2. From germline, CDR1 is SGHRS and CDR2 YFSETQ. With 5 bases clipped from V and 8 bases from J, the junction kept 13 bases outside the gene matches. The CDR3 totals 16 residues. The CDR3, as DNA: TGCGCCAGCAGAAATCCGTTCCTAGCGGGAGTTCATGAGCAGTTCTTC. Its translation is CASRNPFLAGVHEQFF.